This T cell receptor beta chain was obtained from a study of blood T cell repertoires in COVID-19. The overall study: T cells, B-cell-depleted T cells, or PBMCs supplied cDNA or gDNA.

Original data processing: The authors estimated nucleated cell counts from reference gene primer amplification. Profiling relied on immunoSEQ multiplex PCR, and the TCRdb table lists in-frame clones only, not all of them. V, J and clone size derive from that table, while D and trimming were established from the DNA sequence. The data contain around 140,000 clones, roughly 84% of them singletons. The receptor's source is a young man with COVID-19, enrolled during active disease. The sequenced material came from peripheral blood.

This CDR3 reads CASSFAGAVTGELFF. CDR3 sequence (DNA): TGTGCCAGCAGTTTCGCAGGGGCGGTAACCGGGGAGCTGTTTTTT. The gene calls are TRBV27 and TRBJ2-2; a weak D match, TRBD1 (6 bases). The ends were cut back, 3 bases at V and 5 bases at J, with 13 bases in the middle. The CDR3 has 15 residues. The germline gives CDR1 MNHEY, CDR2 SMNVEV (reference sequence).